This T cell receptor beta chain was identified during a study of T cell repertoires in ileal Crohn's disease. As for the study in general: Patients had a median 7.9-year disease duration, and around 35% were active smokers. General study findings and limits: Active smokers at surgery had more clonal expansions than non-smokers. Endoscopic recurrence occurred in every patient whose clonality exceeded 26.8%.

Lamina propria lymphocytes from surgical specimens were isolated on a density gradient before sorting. TCRdb's copy holds only in-frame clones and misses some; the assay was immunoSEQ multiplex PCR. The table shows around 5,700 clones, with roughly 90% occurring only once. To note about this clone: Its target is unknown.

The CDR3 has 14 amino acids. The germline V gene encodes CDR1 SNHLY and CDR2 FYNNEI. Trimming left V 6 bases short and J 3 bases short, with 13 bases between. Sequenced material: CD4+ T cells from ileum. The TCR originated in an adult with Crohn's disease. Some clones in this sample may be carry-over from other donors' samples. The chain links TRBV2 to TRBJ2-3; D possibly corresponds to TRBD1 (6 bases). CDR3 DNA sequence: TGTGCCAGCAGCTACAGGGATAGGACAGATACGCAGTATTTT. Its translation: CASSYRDRTDTQYF.